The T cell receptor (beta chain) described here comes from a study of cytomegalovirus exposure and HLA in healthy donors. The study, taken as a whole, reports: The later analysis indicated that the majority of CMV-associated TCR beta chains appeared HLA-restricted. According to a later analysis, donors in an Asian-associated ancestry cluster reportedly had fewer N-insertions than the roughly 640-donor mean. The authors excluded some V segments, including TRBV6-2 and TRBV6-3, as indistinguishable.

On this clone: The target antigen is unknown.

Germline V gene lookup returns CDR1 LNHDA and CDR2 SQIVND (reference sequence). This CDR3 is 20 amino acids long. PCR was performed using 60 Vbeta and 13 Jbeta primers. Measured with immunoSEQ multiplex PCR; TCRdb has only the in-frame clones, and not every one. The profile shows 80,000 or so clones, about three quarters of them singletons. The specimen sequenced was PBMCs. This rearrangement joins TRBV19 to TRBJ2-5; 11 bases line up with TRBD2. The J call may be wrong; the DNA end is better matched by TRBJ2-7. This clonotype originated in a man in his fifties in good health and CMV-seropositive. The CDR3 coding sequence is TGTGCCAGTAGTATAAACAGCCCCGTACTAGCGGGAGTGATACCCTACGAGCAGTACTTC. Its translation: CASSINSPVLAGVIPYEQYF.